This TCR beta chain is from a study of blood T cell repertoires in COVID-19 (dated by TCRdb to the early 2020s). For the study in its entirety: Samples covering the acute and convalescent phases of COVID-19 were provided by collaborators in the United States, Italy and Spain. The prospective study material was composed of cDNA or gDNA derived from T cells, B-cell-depleted T cells, or PBMCs. The dataset comprised deeply sampled blood TCRbeta repertoires from subjects exposed to, actively infected with, or recovered from COVID-19. The repertoires were made available in a free public database intended to serve as a resource for research on the immune response to SARS-CoV-2. Samples were obtained from the ongoing ImmuneRACE study (first 160 participants) and from 1,254 subjects provided by 6 global collaborators. Nearly every sample came with metadata listing a de-identified subject ID, COVID-19 status, age in years and sex. Where available, HLA class I and class II types were taken from metadata supplied by the sample provider and were not determined by assay-based typing. Study-wide findings and limitations: How much clinical and demographic metadata was included differed by source and by participant, and the metadata was provided uncurated.

TCRbeta CDR3 regions were amplified from genomic DNA by means of the immunoSEQ Assay, a bias-controlled multiplex PCR. As for the authors' bioinformatics: The number of nucleated cells in each sample was estimated from the amplification of reference gene primers within the assay. Sequence reads were collapsed and filtered to measure the absolute abundance of every unique TCRbeta CDR3 rearrangement. For each sample, productive Simpson clonality was calculated by taking the square root of Simpson's diversity index across productive rearrangements. TCRdb stores this immuneACCESS table with in-frame sequences only. Part of the clones is absent; in the studies checked, under half of the shortfall reflects unresolved V genes, and no reason is known for the rest. Clone size and the V and J calls come from that table; the DNA yielded D and trimming. In all, the sample holds a few hundred thousand clones, and roughly 87% of those were seen once. The ten largest clonotypes hold approximately 1% of the sample.

Participants in the prospective study were aged roughly 18 to 100 years, lived in under 30 United States geographic areas, and enrolled through a virtual design. In the prospective study, participants were assigned to cohorts based on the clinical history participants reported in a screening survey and a study questionnaire. Recovered participants in ImmuneRACE Cohort 3 were defined by two consecutive negative NP/OP PCR tests, clearance by a healthcare professional, or resolution of symptoms. Each participant in the prospective study had whole blood, serum and a nasopharyngeal or oropharyngeal swab collected by mobile phlebotomists. Participants in the prospective study had the option to provide additional blood draws and questionnaires over a roughly 2-month period. Prospective study blood samples were shipped either frozen or at room temperature before DNA extraction. Concerning this clone: Its specific antigen is unknown. Within one base of it there is no much larger clone, and no base qualities were kept.

V trim: 5 bases; J trim: 1 base; unmatched bases: 5. Reading the germline V gene (reference sequence) gives CDR1 SEHNR and CDR2 FQNEAQ. From the cysteine through the phenylalanine, the CDR3 covers 16 amino acids. Only CDR3 DNA remains: 48 bases, in frame from the first base. This TCR derives from a woman aged 30 to 39 who had recovered from COVID-19. The sequence joins TRBV7-9 to TRBJ2-5; 12 central nucleotides agree with TRBD2. Specimen: PBMCs or T cells enriched from blood (not recorded which). In nucleotides, the sequence is TGTGCCAGCAGCCATAGGACTAGCGGGGCCCAAGAGACCCAGTACTTC. This is translated as CASSHRTSGAQETQYF.